Presented here are 23 T cell receptor beta chains from one specimen sequenced in a study of blood T cells in healthy people across ages. For the second PCR, which ran for about 7 to 11 cycles, a sample-barcoded 5' primer and a J-beta primer mix were used. From the 5' RACE reads, TCRdb called clonotypes with MiXCR, one entry per CDR3 protein. The table has approximately 1,100,000 distinct CDR3 sequences, under 45% seen once. The sequenced material came from blood. All receptors come from a woman aged 55-69 years in good health.

This clonotype has more than one count but fewer than ten. The chain is built from TRBV10-3 and TRBJ2-5, with D maybe TRBD1 (5 bases). The CDR3 consists of 11 residues. V dropped 3 bases and J dropped 9 bases, with 8 bases sitting between them. CDR1 is ENHRY, CDR2 SYGVKD, per germline. The chain's CDR3 is CAISDATAQYF. The CDR3 DNA reads TGTGCCATCAGTGACGCGACAGCCCAGTACTTC.

This clonotype was counted only a few times. The chain combines TRBV20-1 with TRBJ2-4; 10 bases are shared with TRBD2. Germline CDR1 DFQATT, CDR2 SNEGSKA (reference sequence). CDR3 size: 16 residues. Trimming at V came to 4 bases and at J to 1 base, leaving 7 bases not matched to a gene. The CDR3 loop is CSATELAGYAKNIQYF. Here the CDR3 DNA reads TGCAGTGCTACCGAACTAGCGGGATATGCCAAAAACATTCAGTACTTC.

This clonotype has more than one count but fewer than ten. V is TRBV12-3 or TRBV12-4 and J is TRBJ2-7; D gene ambiguous. Trimming removed 0 bases at V and 0 bases at J, with 9 bases between. The CDR3 extends over 15 amino acids. CDR3 loop: CASSLAWLSSYEQYF. In DNA form, the CDR3 reads TGTGCCAGCAGTTTAGCGTGGCTCAGCTCCTACGAGCAGTACTTC.

This clonotype came up a few times. V and J are TRBV6-2 or TRBV6-3 and TRBJ1-4; D is unresolved. From germline, CDR1 is MNHEY and CDR2 SVGEGT. V lost 7 bases and J 0 bases, leaving 6 bases between the germline ends. There are 13 residues in the CDR3. In nucleotides, the CDR3 is TGTGCCAGCAAGGTTGCAACTAATGAAAAACTGTTTTTT. As protein: CASKVATNEKLFF.

The chain carries TRBV12-3 or TRBV12-4 and TRBJ1-5; D call uncertain. Trimming shortened V by 4 bases and J by 1 base, and 11 bases separated the two germline ends. This CDR3 spans 15 amino acids. For the CDR3, the DNA is TGTGCCAGCAGTTCTGGACTCCTGAGCAATCAGCCCCAGCATTTT. This sequence encodes CASSSGLLSNQPQHF.

This clonotype has only a few counts. The gene calls are TRBV15 and TRBJ2-1; TRBD2 might be the D (6 bases). There are 13 residues in the CDR3. Germline V gene data show CDR1 as LNHNV and CDR2 as YYDKDF (reference sequence). The V end lost 3 bases, the J end lost 8 bases, and 11 bases lay between the germline ends. Written as DNA, the CDR3 is TGTGCCACCAGCAGGGGGAGGTGGGATGAGCAGTTCTTC. It codes for CATSRGRWDEQFF.

The gene calls are TRBV20-1 and TRBJ2-1; the match to TRBD2 covers 13 bases. The CDR3 covers 16 residues. CDR1 and CDR2 (germline): DFQATT, SNEGSKA (reference sequence). Trimming took 3 bases from V and 4 from J; bases not matched to a gene: 6. CDR3 sequence (DNA): TGCAGTGCTAGGGGGACTAGCGGGATCCCTTACAATGAGCAGTTCTTC. Translated: CSARGTSGIPYNEQFF.

There are a few counts of this clonotype. J is TRBJ2-3 and V is TRBV20-1, with TRBD1 as a possible D gene (5 bases). V was clipped by 6 bases and J by 0 bases, with 10 bases between them. Looked up from germline, CDR1 is DFQATT and CDR2 is SNEGSKA (reference sequence). The CDR3 has 13 amino acids. CDR3 protein: CSANPGSTDTQYF. The DNA for the CDR3 is TGCAGTGCCAACCCAGGGAGCACAGATACGCAGTATTTT.

The chain employs TRBV24-1 and TRBJ2-4, with 9 bases that match TRBD1. The J call is uncertain, as TRBJ2-7 better fits the DNA end. CDR3 length: 16 amino acids. Germline loops: CDR1 KGHDR, CDR2 SFDVKD. In DNA form, the CDR3 reads TGTGCCACCAGTGACCTGGGACAGGGTGGCTTCCACGAGCAGTACTTC. Its translation: CATSDLGQGGFHEQYF.

The chain links TRBV6-1 to TRBJ2-7; 7 nucleotides line up with TRBD2. The ends lost 4 bases at V and 0 bases at J; junction bases unmatched: 9. CDR1 MNHNS and CDR2 SASEGT come from the germline V gene. This CDR3 spans 16 amino acids. The chain's CDR3 is CASSGALSSGSYEQYF. In DNA, the CDR3 is TGTGCCAGCAGTGGGGCCCTGTCTAGCGGCTCCTACGAGCAGTACTTC.

This clonotype turned up a few times. The chain employs TRBV10-3 and TRBJ1-2; weak D call: TRBD1 (5 bases). The CDR3 runs to 13 residues. Germline V gene lookup returns CDR1 ENHRY and CDR2 SYGVKD. V was clipped by 0 bases and J by 11 bases, with 13 bases between them. The CDR3 DNA follows: TGTGCCATCAGTGAGTCGGAGGGGCTTAGATACACCTTC. Translating it yields CAISESEGLRYTF.

The chain is built from TRBV27 and TRBJ2-7, with TRBD2 as a possible D gene (6 bases). Germline CDR1 MNHEY, CDR2 SMNVEV (reference sequence). Trimming shortened V by 6 bases and J by 2 bases, and 17 bases separated the two germline ends. This CDR3 spans 15 amino acids. Here the CDR3 reads CASSPGSADTYEQYF. CDR3 coding DNA: TGTGCCAGCAGCCCCGGGAGTGCCGATACCTACGAGCAGTACTTC.

This clonotype occurred once. The chain combines TRBV7-9 with TRBJ1-6, with unresolved D. Germline CDR1 SEHNR, CDR2 FQNEAQ (reference sequence). With 3 bases removed from V and 8 bases from J, the gap between germline ends came to 5 bases. The CDR3 loop spans 12 amino acids. The CDR3 reads CASSFMDSPLHF. CDR3 bases: TGTGCCAGCAGCTTCATGGATTCACCCCTCCACTTT.

This clonotype was detected a few times. DNA for the CDR3: TGTGCCATCAAAAGCGGGGGGGCAGATACGCAGTATTTT. It encodes CAIKSGGADTQYF. The rearrangement uses TRBV10-3 and TRBJ2-3; 10 bases match TRBD2. The germline V gene encodes CDR1 ENHRY and CDR2 SYGVKD. Losses at the gene ends were 7 bases for V and 4 bases for J; bases not matched to a gene: 2. The CDR3 has 13 amino acids.

This clonotype has more than one count but fewer than ten. This chain connects TRBV7-3 to TRBJ2-7; 9 nucleotides align to TRBD1. With V trimmed by 4 bases and J by 2 bases, 6 bases remained unmatched. Germline CDR1 reads SGHTA; CDR2 reads FQGTGA. The CDR3 is 15 amino acids. The CDR3 loop reads CASSYSGQGPYEQYF. The CDR3 region has the DNA TGTGCCAGCAGCTACTCGGGACAGGGACCCTACGAGCAGTACTTC.

The chain links TRBV10-2 to TRBJ2-2; 7 bases fit TRBD2. Per germline, CDR1 WSHSY and CDR2 SAAADI. The J segment lost 5 bases and the V segment lost 3 bases, leaving 6 bases of the junction unmatched. This CDR3 has 15 residues. In nucleotides, the CDR3 is TGCGCCAGCAGTGATGTGGGAGGGCCAACCGGGGAGCTGTTTTTT. This translates into CASSDVGGPTGELFF.

This clonotype has more than one count but fewer than ten. This chain joins TRBV15 and TRBJ2-5; D is uncertain. Germline V CDR1 and CDR2: LNHNV, YYDKDF (reference sequence). V dropped 1 base and J dropped 5 bases, with 5 bases sitting between them. This CDR3 comprises 12 residues. The CDR3 coding sequence is TGTGCCACCAGCAGAGTCGTGGAGACCCAGTACTTC. This codes for CATSRVVETQYF. Full variable domain (rest looked up from reference TRBV15 and TRBJ2-5): DAMVIQNPRYQVTQFGKPVTLSCSQTLNHNVMYWYQQKSSQAPKLLFHYYDKDFNNEADTPDNFQSRRPNTSFCFLDIRSPGLGDTAMYLCATSRVVETQYFGPGTRLLVL.

The sample holds a few counts of this clonotype. The V and J genes are TRBV5-1 and TRBJ2-7; TRBD2 is a possible D gene (5 bases). This CDR3 spans 14 amino acids. V shed 0 bases and J shed 0 bases, with 7 bases lying between them. Per the germline V gene, CDR1 is SGHRS and CDR2 is YFSETQ. The CDR3 protein is CASSLEGDSYEQYF. The CDR3 bases are TGCGCCAGCAGCTTGGAGGGAGACTCCTACGAGCAGTACTTC.

Only a few counts were recorded for this clonotype. The rearrangement uses TRBV5-6 and TRBJ2-1; 9 bases fit TRBD2. The CDR3 length is 15 residues. Germline CDR1 SGHDT, CDR2 YYEEEE. The junction had 8 bases not matched to a gene; V was cut back by 1 base and J by 9 bases. The CDR3 nucleotides are TGTGCCAGCAGCTTGAGGAGCGGGAGGACAAGTGAGCAGTTCTTC. Encoded protein: CASSLRSGRTSEQFF.

The chain employs TRBV29-1 and TRBJ2-5; 7 bases map to TRBD2. The CDR3 sequence is 15 residues long. Germline assignment: CDR1 SQVTM and CDR2 ANQGSEA. Trimming took 5 bases from V and 1 from J; bases not matched to a gene: 10. The CDR3 sequence is CSVSGASGLQETQYF. In nucleotides, the CDR3 is TGCAGCGTTTCGGGCGCTAGCGGCCTCCAAGAGACCCAGTACTTC.

The chain couples TRBV7-8 to TRBJ2-7; TRBD1 agrees at 7 bases. The V gene end was trimmed by 5 bases and the J gene end by 0 bases; junction bases not matched to a gene: 7. The germline V gene encodes CDR1 SGHVS and CDR2 FQNEAQ. The CDR3 is made up of 15 amino acids. The CDR3 sequence: CASSPLQGSSYEQYF. CDR3 bases: TGTGCCAGCAGCCCACTACAGGGGAGCTCCTACGAGCAGTACTTC.

The chain has TRBV30 and TRBJ1-2; D uncertain. The CDR3 is made up of 9 amino acids. Trimming took 6 bases from V and 8 from J, leaving 7 bases between them. Per germline, CDR1 GTSNPN and CDR2 SVGIG (reference sequence). The CDR3 sequence is CACSKGYTF. The CDR3 coding sequence is TGTGCCTGTTCGAAAGGCTACACCTTC.

The chain uses TRBV10-3 and TRBJ1-2; no firm D call. Germline CDR1 ENHRY, CDR2 SYGVKD. The V gene lost 10 bases and the J gene lost 8 bases, with 17 bases spanning the gap. This CDR3 is 12 amino acids long. CDR3 sequence: CASKPPQQGYTF. CDR3 DNA: TGTGCCAGCAAGCCCCCCCAACAGGGCTACACCTTC.